This paragraph reports one TCR beta chain. Trimming left V 0 bases short and J 8 bases short, with 10 bases between. The CDR3 totals 13 residues. CDR1 is SEHNR and CDR2 is FQNEAQ in the germline V gene (reference sequence). These data originate in a study of T-cell memory formation after mild COVID-19. From the 5' RACE reads, TCRdb called clonotypes with MiXCR, one entry per CDR3 protein. The sample contains about half a million distinct CDR3 sequences, over 15% of which appear only once. Sequenced material: PBMCs or a T cell subset sorted from them (not recorded which). V and J are TRBV7-9 and TRBJ1-1; D call uncertain. This TCR was sampled from an adult woman who had mild COVID-19 (a few samples of this study predate the infection). Cell type and time point are not known. This chain's CDR3 is CASSLASSEEAFF. Written as DNA, the CDR3 is TGTGCCAGCAGCTTAGCGTCGTCGGAAGAAGCTTTCTTT.